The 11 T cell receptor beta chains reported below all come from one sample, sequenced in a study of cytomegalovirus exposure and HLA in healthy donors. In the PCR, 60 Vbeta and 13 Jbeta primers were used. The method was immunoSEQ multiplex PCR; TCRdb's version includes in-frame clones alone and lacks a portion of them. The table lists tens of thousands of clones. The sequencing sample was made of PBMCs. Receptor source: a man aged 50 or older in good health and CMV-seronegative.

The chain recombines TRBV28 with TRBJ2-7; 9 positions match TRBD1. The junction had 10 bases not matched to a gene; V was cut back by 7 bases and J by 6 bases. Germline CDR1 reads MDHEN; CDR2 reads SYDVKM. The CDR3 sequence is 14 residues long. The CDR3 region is CASNTGTGIAEQYF. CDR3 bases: TGTGCCAGCAATACCGGGACAGGGATCGCCGAGCAGTACTTC.

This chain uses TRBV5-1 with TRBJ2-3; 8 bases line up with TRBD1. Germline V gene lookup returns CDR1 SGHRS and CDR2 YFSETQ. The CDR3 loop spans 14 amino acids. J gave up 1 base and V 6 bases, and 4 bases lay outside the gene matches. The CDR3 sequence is CASIKTGGTDTQYF. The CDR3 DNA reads TGCGCCAGCATCAAGACAGGGGGCACAGATACGCAGTATTTT. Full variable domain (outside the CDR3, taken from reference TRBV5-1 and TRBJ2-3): KAGVTQTPRYLIKTRGQQVTLSCSPISGHRSVSWYQQTPGQGLQFLFEYFSETQRNKGNFPGRFSGRQFSNSRSEMNVSTLELGDSALYLCASIKTGGTDTQYFGPGTRLTVL.

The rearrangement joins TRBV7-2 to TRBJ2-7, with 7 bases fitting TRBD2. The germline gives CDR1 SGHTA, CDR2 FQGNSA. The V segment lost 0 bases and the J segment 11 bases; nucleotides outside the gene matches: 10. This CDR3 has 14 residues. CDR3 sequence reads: CASSLAVRGGVEYF. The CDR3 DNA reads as TGTGCCAGCAGCTTAGCCGTTCGGGGAGGGGTTGAGTACTTC.

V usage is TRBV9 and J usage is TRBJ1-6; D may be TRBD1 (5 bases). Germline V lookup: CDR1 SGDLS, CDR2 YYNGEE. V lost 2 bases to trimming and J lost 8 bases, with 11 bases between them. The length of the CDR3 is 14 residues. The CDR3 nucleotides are TGTGCCAGCAGCGTCCGGGGGTCCTATTCACCCCTCCACTTT. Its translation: CASSVRGSYSPLHF.

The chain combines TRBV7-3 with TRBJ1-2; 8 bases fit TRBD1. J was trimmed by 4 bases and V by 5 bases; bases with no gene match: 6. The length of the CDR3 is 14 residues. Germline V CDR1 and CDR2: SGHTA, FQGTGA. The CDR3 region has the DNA TGTGCCAGCAGCGCCGGACAGGGTGGCTATGGCTACACCTTC. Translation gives CASSAGQGGYGYTF.

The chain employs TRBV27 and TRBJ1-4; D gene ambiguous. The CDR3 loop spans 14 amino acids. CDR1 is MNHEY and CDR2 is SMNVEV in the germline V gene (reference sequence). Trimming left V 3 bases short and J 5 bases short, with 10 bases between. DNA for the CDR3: TGTGCCAGCAGTTTTGGGAGCTTAAATGAAAAACTGTTTTTT. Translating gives CASSFGSLNEKLFF.

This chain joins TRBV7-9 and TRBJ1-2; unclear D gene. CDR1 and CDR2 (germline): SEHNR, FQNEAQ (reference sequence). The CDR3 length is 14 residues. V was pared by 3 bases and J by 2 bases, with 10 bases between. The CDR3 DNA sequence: TGTGCCAGCAGCTTGGGAGGCAGGAACTATGGCTACACCTTC. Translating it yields CASSLGGRNYGYTF. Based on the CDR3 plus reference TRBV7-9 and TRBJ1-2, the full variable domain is DTGVSQNPRHKITKRGQNVTFRCDPISEHNRLYWYRQTLGQGPEFLTYFQNEAQLEKSRLLSDRFSAERPKGSFSTLEIQRTEQGDSAMYLCASSLGGRNYGYTFGSGTRLTVV.

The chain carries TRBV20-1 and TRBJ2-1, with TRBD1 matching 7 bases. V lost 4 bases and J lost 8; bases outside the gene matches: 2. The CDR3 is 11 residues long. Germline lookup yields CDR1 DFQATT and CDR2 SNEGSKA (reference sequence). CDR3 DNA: TGCAGTGCTACACAGGGGTATGAGCAGTTCTTC. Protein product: CSATQGYEQFF.

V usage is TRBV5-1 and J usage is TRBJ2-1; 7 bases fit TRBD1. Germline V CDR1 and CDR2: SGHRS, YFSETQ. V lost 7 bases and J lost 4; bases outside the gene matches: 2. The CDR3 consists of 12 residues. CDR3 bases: TGCGCCAGCGGGGACAGATACAATGAGCAGTTCTTC. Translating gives CASGDRYNEQFF.

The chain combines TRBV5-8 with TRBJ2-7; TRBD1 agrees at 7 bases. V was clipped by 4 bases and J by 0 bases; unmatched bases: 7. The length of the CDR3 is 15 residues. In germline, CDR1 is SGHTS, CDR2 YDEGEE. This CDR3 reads CASSVRQGTSYEQYF. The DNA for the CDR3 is TGTGCCAGCAGCGTACGACAGGGCACCTCCTACGAGCAGTACTTC.

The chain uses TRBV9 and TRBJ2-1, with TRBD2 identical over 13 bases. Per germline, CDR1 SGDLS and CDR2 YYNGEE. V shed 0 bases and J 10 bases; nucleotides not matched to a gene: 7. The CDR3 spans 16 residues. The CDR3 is CASSVGLAGGMGEQFF. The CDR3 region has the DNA TGTGCCAGCAGCGTAGGACTAGCGGGGGGCATGGGGGAGCAGTTCTTC. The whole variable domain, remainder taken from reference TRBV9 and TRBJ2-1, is DSGVTQTPKHLITATGQRVTLRCSPRSGDLSVYWYQQSLDQGLQFLIQYYNGEERAKGNILERFSAQQFPDLHSELNLSSLELGDSALYFCASSVGLAGGMGEQFFGPGTRLTVL.